This T cell receptor (beta chain) was identified during a study of human T cells and chemical hapten exposure. The CDR3 totals 14 residues. V was clipped by 3 bases and J by 2 bases, with 5 bases between them. Germline V gene sequence: CDR1 MRHNA, CDR2 SNTAGT. This clonotype came up many times. TCRdb called the RACE reads again in MiXCR, with one record for every CDR3 protein. This table has about 99,000 distinct CDR3 sequences, roughly an eighth appearing once. Noted time point: patch test 1, 2 weeks after DPC sensitization. Described treatment: therapeutic diphenylcyclopropenone sensitization with weekly scalp DPC.

The TCR sequence derives from a woman in her thirties or forties with alopecia areata. Some clones in this sample may be carry-over from other donors' samples. Sequencing was performed on whole blood, taken in connection with sensitization to the hapten diphenylcyclopropenone (DPC). The chain has TRBV6-4 and TRBJ1-6, with a possible D match to TRBD1 (5 bases). The CDR3 loop is CASSEDTYNSPLHF. The CDR3 DNA reads TGTGCCAGCAGTGAGGACACCTATAATTCACCCCTCCACTTT.